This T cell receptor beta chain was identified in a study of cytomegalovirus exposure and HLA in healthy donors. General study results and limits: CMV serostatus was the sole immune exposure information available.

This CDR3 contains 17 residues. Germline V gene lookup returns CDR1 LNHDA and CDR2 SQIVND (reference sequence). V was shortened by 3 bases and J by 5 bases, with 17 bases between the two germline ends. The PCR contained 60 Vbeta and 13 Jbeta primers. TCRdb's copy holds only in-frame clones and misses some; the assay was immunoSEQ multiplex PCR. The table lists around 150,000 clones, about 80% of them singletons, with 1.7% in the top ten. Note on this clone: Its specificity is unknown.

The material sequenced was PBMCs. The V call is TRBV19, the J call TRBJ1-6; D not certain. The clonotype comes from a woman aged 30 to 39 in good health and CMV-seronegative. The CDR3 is CASSMNGVFEDNSPLHF. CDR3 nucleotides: TGTGCCAGTAGTATGAACGGGGTGTTTGAGGATAATTCACCCCTCCACTTT.